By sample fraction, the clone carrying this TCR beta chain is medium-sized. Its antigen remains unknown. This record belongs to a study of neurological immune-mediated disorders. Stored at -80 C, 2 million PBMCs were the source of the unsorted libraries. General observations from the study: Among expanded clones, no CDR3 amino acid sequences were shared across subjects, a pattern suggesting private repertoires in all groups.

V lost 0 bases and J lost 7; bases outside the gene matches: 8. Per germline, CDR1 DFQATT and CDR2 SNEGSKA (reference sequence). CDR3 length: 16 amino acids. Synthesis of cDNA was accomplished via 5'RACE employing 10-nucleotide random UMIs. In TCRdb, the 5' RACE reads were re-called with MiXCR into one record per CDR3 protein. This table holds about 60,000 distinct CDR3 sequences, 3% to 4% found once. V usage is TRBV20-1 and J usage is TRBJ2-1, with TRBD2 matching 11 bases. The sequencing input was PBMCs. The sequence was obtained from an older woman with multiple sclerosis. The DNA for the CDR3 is TGCAGTGCTAGAGATTCACTAGCGGGAGCTCTTAATGAGCAGTTCTTC. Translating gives CSARDSLAGALNEQFF.